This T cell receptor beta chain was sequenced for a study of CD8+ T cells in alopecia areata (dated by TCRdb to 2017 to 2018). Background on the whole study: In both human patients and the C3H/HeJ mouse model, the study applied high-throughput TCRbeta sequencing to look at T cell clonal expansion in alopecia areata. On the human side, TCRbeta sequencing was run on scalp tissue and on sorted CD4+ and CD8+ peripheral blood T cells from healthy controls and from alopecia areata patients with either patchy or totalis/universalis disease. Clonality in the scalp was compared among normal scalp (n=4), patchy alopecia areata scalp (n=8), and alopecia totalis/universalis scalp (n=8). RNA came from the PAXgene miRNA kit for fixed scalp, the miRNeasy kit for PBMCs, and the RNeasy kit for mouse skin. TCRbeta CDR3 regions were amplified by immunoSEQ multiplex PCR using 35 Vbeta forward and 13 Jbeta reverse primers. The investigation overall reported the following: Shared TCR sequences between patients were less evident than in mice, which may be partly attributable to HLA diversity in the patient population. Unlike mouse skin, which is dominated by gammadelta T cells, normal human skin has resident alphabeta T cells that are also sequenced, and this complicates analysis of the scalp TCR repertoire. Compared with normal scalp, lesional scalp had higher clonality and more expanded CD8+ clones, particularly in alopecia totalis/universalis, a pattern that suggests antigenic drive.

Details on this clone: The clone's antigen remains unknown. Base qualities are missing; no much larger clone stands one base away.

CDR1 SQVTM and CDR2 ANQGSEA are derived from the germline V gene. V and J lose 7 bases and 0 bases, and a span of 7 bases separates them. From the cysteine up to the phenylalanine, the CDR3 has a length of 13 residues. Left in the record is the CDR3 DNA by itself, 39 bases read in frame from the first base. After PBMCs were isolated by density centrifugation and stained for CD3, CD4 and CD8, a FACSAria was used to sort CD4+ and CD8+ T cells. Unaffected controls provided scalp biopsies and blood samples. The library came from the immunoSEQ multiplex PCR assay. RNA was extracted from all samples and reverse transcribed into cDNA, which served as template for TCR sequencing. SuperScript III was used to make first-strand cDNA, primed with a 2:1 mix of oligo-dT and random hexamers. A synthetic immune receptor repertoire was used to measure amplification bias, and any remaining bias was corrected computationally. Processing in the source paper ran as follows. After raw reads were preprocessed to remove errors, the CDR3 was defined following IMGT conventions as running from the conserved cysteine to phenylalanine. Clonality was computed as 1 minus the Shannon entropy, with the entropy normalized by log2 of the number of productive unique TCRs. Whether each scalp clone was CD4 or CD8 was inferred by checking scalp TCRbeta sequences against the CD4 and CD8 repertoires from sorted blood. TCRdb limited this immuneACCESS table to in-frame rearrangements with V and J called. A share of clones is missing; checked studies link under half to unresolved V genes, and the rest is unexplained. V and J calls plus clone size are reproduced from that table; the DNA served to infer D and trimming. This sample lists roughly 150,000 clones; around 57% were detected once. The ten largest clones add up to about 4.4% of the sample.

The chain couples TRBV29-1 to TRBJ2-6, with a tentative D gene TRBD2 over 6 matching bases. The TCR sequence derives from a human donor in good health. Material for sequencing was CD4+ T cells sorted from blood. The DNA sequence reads TGCAGCGCGGGAGTCTCTGGGGCCAACGTCCTGACTTTC. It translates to CSAGVSGANVLTF.